The clone carrying this T cell receptor beta chain was recorded many times. Its antigen is not identified. This entry comes from a study of metastatic and nonmetastatic thyroid tumors. Study details: Both malignant and benign thyroid patients supplied peripheral blood and tumor or nodule tissue samples, across which the repertoires of these patients were then compared.

CDR1 and CDR2 (germline): MDHEN, SYDVKM. Trimming shortened V by 3 bases and J by 4 bases, and 16 bases separated the two germline ends. The CDR3 extends over 15 amino acids. Each patient went into thyroid surgery without having received any treatment. Study conclusions and caveats: Compared with benign nodules, malignant thyroid tumors were reported to have significantly higher TCR beta diversity in both blood and tumor.

As originally analysed: A papillary thyroid cancer distant-metastasis classifier was built from CDR3 differences across clinicopathological groups. TCRdb re-clonotyped the PCR reads via MiXCR. TCRdb's processing, not the authors', yielded these V and J calls. This table holds roughly 15,000 clones, around 35% found once. The sequence was collected from a female donor with papillary thyroid cancer or a benign thyroid nodule (not recorded which). Some clones in this sample may be carry-over from other donors' samples. The chain couples TRBV28 to TRBJ2-7; D may correspond to TRBD1 or TRBD2 (6 bases each). What was sequenced was tumor tissue. The CDR3 bases are TGTGCCAGCAGTTTCCCGGTGGGGGGCGCGTACGAGCAGTACTTC. Protein product: CASSFPVGGAYEQYF.